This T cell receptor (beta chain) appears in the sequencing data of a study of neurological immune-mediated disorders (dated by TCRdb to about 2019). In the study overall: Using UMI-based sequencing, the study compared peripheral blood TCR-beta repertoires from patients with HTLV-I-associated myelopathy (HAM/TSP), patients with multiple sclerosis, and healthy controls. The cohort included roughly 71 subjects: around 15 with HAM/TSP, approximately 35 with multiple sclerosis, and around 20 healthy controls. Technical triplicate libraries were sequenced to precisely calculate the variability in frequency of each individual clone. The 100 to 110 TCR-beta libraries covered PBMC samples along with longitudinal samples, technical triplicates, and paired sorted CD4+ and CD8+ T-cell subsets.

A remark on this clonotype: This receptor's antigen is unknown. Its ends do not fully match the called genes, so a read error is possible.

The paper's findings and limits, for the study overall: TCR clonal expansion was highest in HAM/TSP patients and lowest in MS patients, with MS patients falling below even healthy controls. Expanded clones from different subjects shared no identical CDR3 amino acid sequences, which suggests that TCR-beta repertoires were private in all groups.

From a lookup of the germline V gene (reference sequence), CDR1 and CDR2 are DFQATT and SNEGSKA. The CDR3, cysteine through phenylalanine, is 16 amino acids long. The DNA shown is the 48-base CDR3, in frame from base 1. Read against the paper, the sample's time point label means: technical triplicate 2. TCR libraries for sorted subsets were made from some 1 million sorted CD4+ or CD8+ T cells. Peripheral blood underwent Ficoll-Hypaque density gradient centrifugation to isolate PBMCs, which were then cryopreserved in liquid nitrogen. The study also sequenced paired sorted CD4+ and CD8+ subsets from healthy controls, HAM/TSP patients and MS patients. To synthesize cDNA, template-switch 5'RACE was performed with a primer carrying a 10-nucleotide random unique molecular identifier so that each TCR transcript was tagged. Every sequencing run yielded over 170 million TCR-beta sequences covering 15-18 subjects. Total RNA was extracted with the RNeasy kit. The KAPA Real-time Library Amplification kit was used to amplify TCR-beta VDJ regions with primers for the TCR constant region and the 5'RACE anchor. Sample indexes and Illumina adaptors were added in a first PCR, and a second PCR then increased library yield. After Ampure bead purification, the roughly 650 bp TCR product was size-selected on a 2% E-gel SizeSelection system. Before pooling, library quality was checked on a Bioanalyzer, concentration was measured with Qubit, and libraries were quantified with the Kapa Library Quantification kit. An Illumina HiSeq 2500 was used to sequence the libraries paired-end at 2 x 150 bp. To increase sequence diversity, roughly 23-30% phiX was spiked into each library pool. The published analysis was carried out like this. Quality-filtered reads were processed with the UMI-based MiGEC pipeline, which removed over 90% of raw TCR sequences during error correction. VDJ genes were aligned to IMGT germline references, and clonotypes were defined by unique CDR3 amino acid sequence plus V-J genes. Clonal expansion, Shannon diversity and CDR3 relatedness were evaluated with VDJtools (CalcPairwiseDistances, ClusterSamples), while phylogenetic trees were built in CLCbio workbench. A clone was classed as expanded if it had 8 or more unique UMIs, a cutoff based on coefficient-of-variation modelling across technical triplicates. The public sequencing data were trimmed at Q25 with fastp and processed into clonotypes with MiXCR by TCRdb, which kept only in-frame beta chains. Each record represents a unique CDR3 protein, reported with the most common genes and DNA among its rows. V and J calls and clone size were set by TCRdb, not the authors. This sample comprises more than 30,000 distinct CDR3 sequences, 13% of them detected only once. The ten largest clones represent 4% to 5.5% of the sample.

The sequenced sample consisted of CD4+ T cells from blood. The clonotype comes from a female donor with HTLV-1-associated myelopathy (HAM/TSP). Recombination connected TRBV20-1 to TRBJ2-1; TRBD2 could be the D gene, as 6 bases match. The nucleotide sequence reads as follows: TGCAGTTCTAGAGATCTACGCGGGGAAAGGTACAATGAGCCGTTCTTC. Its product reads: CSSRDLRGERYNEPFF.